The present T cell receptor (beta chain) was sequenced within a study of PD-1 blockade in classical Hodgkin lymphoma. Produced via immunoSEQ multiplex PCR; TCRdb's table is partial and in-frame only. The table includes 20,000 to 30,000 clones, 60% to 85% detected once. Whole-study results and caveats: Compared with healthy donors, newly diagnosed patients reportedly showed lower baseline TCR diversity.

Turning to this clone: Its antigen is unknown.

Every patient had relapsed following autologous stem cell transplantation, and cohorts differed in brentuximab vedotin exposure. This CDR3 is built from 15 residues. J lost 6 bases, V lost 0 bases, and 6 bases had no gene match. CDR1 is SGDLS and CDR2 is YYNGEE in the germline V gene. Sample: peripheral blood mononuclear cells (PBMCs), taken before the second cycle of nivolumab. This receptor was taken from a human donor with classical Hodgkin lymphoma. This sequence joins TRBV9 and TRBJ2-3; 8 bases match TRBD2. CDR3 region: CASSVAPGLDDTQYF. The CDR3 nucleotides are TGTGCCAGCAGCGTAGCGCCGGGACTAGACGATACGCAGTATTTT.